A selection of T cell receptor beta chains follows, all from one sample in a study of shared clonotypes between healthy human individuals. The table came from immunoSEQ multiplex PCR; TCRdb's copy has only in-frame clones and leaves some out. The repertoire holds about 580,000 clones, with roughly 98% as singletons. Input material: naive CD8+ T cells sorted from blood. These receptors were collected from a man younger than 45 in good health. CDR3s include the opening cysteine and the closing phenylalanine or tryptophan. Fields, in order: CDR3 protein, CDR3 DNA, clone size, V gene, D gene, J gene. The D gene is left open where the match is weak. Clone sizes are given selectively: once, few, many, or a class where the clone is expanded.

CASSLAPSNYGYTF | TGTGCCAGCAGCTTAGCGCCCTCGAACTATGGCTACACCTTC | - | TRBV7-9 | - | TRBJ1-2
CASSLGQGETQYF | TGTGCTAGCAGCCTCGGACAAGGAGAGACCCAGTACTTC | - | TRBV7-7 | - | TRBJ2-5
CASSLVSATHF | TGTGCCAGCAGCTTAGTGAGTGCGACCCACTTC | - | TRBV5-5 | - | TRBJ1-2
CASSFSGGGQPQHF | TGTGCCAGCAGTTTCTCTGGCGGGGGTCAGCCCCAGCATTTT | once | TRBV28 | - | TRBJ1-5
CAISIAGTHNEQFF | TGTGCCATCAGCATAGCGGGGACTCATAATGAGCAGTTCTTC | - | TRBV10-3 | TRBD2 | TRBJ2-1
CASSSGPPGVSYEQYF | TGTGCCAGCAGTTCGGGGCCCCCTGGGGTTTCCTACGAGCAGTACTTC | once | TRBV6-5 | - | TRBJ2-7
CASSFSGRAEDTQYF | TGTGCCAGCAGCTTTAGCGGGAGGGCCGAGGATACGCAGTATTTT | - | TRBV11-2 | TRBD2 | TRBJ2-3
CASSGTEPGYGYTF | TGTGCCAGCAGCGGGACAGAGCCCGGCTATGGCTACACCTTC | - | TRBV9 | - | TRBJ1-2
CASSQGISTYEQYF | TGCGCCAGCAGCCAAGGAATCTCCACCTACGAGCAGTACTTC | - | TRBV4-3 | - | TRBJ2-7
CASRHLQGMGTEAFF | TGTGCCAGCAGGCACCTTCAGGGTATGGGCACTGAAGCTTTCTTT | - | TRBV7-9 | - | TRBJ1-1
CASSTESWNEQFF | TGTGCCAGCAGTACGGAGAGCTGGAATGAGCAGTTCTTC | - | TRBV6-5 | - | TRBJ2-1
CASSLVGSEQYF | TGTGCCAGCAGCTTAGTGGGATCCGAGCAGTACTTC | - | TRBV13 | - | TRBJ2-7
CASRGTGAYEQYF | TGTGCCAGCAGAGGGACAGGGGCCTACGAGCAGTACTTC | few | TRBV2 | TRBD1 | TRBJ2-7
CASSSFGGRANTGELFF | TGTGCCAGCAGCTCCTTTGGTGGACGGGCGAACACCGGGGAGCTGTTTTTT | - | TRBV5-4 | - | TRBJ2-2
CASSHGLAGAYEQYF | TGTGCCAGCAGTCATGGACTAGCGGGGGCCTACGAGCAGTACTTC | - | TRBV11-2 | TRBD2 | TRBJ2-7
CASSPEAGRYYEQYF | TGTGCCAGCAGTCCCGAGGCAGGACGATACTACGAGCAGTACTTC | - | TRBV27 | - | TRBJ2-7
CASSLVANEQFF | TGTGCCAGCAGCTTAGTGGCCAATGAGCAGTTCTTC | - | TRBV11-2 | - | TRBJ2-1
CASSLEAAYEQYF | TGTGCCAGCAGCTTAGAGGCTGCCTACGAGCAGTACTTC | - | TRBV7-6 | - | TRBJ2-7
CASSKASGYTDTQYF | TGTGCCAGCAGTAAGGCTAGCGGATACACAGATACGCAGTATTTT | - | TRBV27 | TRBD2 | TRBJ2-3
CASSLSWVTEAFF | TGTGCCAGCAGCCTATCGTGGGTCACTGAAGCTTTCTTT | - | TRBV9 | - | TRBJ1-1
CASRDRGHIINEQFF | TGTGCCAGTAGGGACAGGGGGCACATTATCAATGAGCAGTTCTTC | - | TRBV19 | TRBD1 | TRBJ2-1
CASSLPNLGAFF | TGTGCCAGCAGCTTACCGAATCTCGGGGCTTTCTTT | - | TRBV7-9 | - | TRBJ1-1
CASSYGLSSYNEQFF | TGTGCCAGCAGTTACGGACTCAGCTCCTACAATGAGCAGTTCTTC | - | TRBV28 | - | TRBJ2-1
CASSPGLGNEQFF | TGTGCCAGCAGTCCGGGACTAGGGAATGAGCAGTTCTTC | - | TRBV6-4 | TRBD2 | TRBJ2-1
CASSQDRGAFYNEQFF | TGCGCCAGCAGCCAAGATAGGGGAGCGTTCTACAATGAGCAGTTCTTC | - | TRBV4-3 | - | TRBJ2-1
CASSPQSGSSYNEQFF | TGTGCCAGCAGCCCCCAGTCGGGTAGCTCCTACAATGAGCAGTTCTTC | - | TRBV7-9 | - | TRBJ2-1
CASSLEVGPGYGYTF | TGTGCCAGCAGCTTAGAGGTGGGGCCGGGCTATGGCTACACCTTC | - | TRBV11-2 | - | TRBJ1-2
CASSRYDSNQPQHF | TGTGCCAGCAGTCGCTATGATAGCAATCAGCCCCAGCATTTT | once | TRBV27 | - | TRBJ1-5
CASSLPDRGYEQYF | TGTGCCAGCAGCCTCCCGGACAGGGGGTACGAGCAGTACTTC | - | TRBV13 | TRBD1 | TRBJ2-7
CASSASGTSYNEQFF | TGTGCCAGCAGCGCTAGCGGGACCTCCTACAATGAGCAGTTCTTC | - | TRBV9 | TRBD2 | TRBJ2-1
CASSQDILAQETQYF | TGTGCCAGCAGCCAAGATATCCTAGCCCAAGAGACCCAGTACTTC | - | TRBV14 | - | TRBJ2-5
CASSLGWDAGRSYEQYF | TGTGCCAGCAGCTTGGGCTGGGACGCGGGGAGGTCCTACGAGCAGTACTTC | - | TRBV7-9 | - | TRBJ2-7
CASSPGQLSYEQYF | TGTGCCAGTAGTCCGGGACAGCTCTCCTACGAGCAGTACTTC | - | TRBV19 | TRBD1 | TRBJ2-7
CASSLVRSVTGELFF | TGTGCCAGCAGCTTAGTCCGGTCGGTCACCGGGGAGCTGTTTTTT | - | TRBV4-2 | - | TRBJ2-2
CASSQSFTREVPGYEQFF | TGTGCCAGCAGCCAAAGTTTCACGCGGGAGGTCCCGGGCTATGAGCAGTTCTTC | - | TRBV14 | TRBD2 | TRBJ2-1
CASSVGTSGTDTQYF | TGTGCCAGCAGCGTCGGGACTAGCGGCACAGATACGCAGTATTTT | - | TRBV7-9 | TRBD2 | TRBJ2-3
CASRSALLNTEAFF | TGTGCCAGCAGATCTGCCCTTCTTAACACTGAAGCTTTCTTT | - | TRBV28 | - | TRBJ1-1
CASSAGTSYNEQFF | TGTGCCAGCAGTGCCGGGACTAGTTACAATGAGCAGTTCTTC | - | TRBV27 | TRBD2 | TRBJ2-1
CASSLIENNQPQHF | TGTGCCAGCAGTTTAATCGAGAACAATCAGCCCCAGCATTTT | - | TRBV28 | - | TRBJ1-5
CASSRGRDTQYF | TGTGCCAGCTCACGAGGACGGGATACGCAGTATTTT | - | TRBV18 | - | TRBJ2-3
CASQPGGVGSYNEQFF | TGTGCCAGCCAACCTGGGGGCGTAGGGTCCTACAATGAGCAGTTCTTC | - | TRBV28 | - | TRBJ2-1